These T cell receptor beta chains were read from a single sample in a study of CXCR3-negative and CXCR3-positive naive CD8 T cells. TCRdb re-called the 5' RACE reads and catalogs CDR3 proteins one per entry, DNA excluded. This listing includes some 130,000 distinct CDR3 sequences. The source material was naive CXCR3- CD8+ T cells from blood. Source of these receptors: a human donor in good health. Some clones in this sample may be carry-over from other donors' samples. CDR3s include the opening cysteine and the closing phenylalanine or tryptophan.

J	V	length	CDR3
TRBJ1-1	TRBV5-1	15	CASSLRLGANTEAFF
TRBJ2-1	TRBV5-1	13	CASSFTSNNEQFF
TRBJ2-2	TRBV29-1	11	CSARKTGELFF
TRBJ1-5	TRBV5-1	15	CASSLEAGNGQPQHF
TRBJ1-1	TRBV14	14	CASRRTGLNTEAFF
TRBJ2-7	TRBV20-1	15	CSAPTLERGAYEQYF
TRBJ1-1	TRBV4-1	14	CASSPNLDAGGTFF
TRBJ1-2	TRBV28	14	CASSPRTDVYGYTF
TRBJ2-1	TRBV20-1	11	CSAIPINEQFF
TRBJ2-7	TRBV7-9	15	CASSLKGQLPYEQYF
TRBJ2-7	TRBV10-1	13	CASSDPGGYEQYF
TRBJ2-5	TRBV10-3	13	CAIRPGEQETQYF
TRBJ2-7	TRBV14	14	CASSWGQGSYEQYF
TRBJ2-1	TRBV24-1	14	CATSAGQGILEQFF
TRBJ2-1	TRBV9	12	CASNTGGNEQFF
TRBJ1-1	TRBV7-9	14	CASSLDPENTEAFF
TRBJ2-3	TRBV7-9	16	CASSSITAGMADTQYF
TRBJ2-7	TRBV23-1	20	CASSQSFIPWAGYPGYEQYF
TRBJ2-2	TRBV7-6	14	CASSPDPITGELFF
TRBJ2-7	TRBV4-3	13	CASSPSDSLVQYF
TRBJ1-4	TRBV7-9	14	CASTRTDTNEKLFF
TRBJ1-4	TRBV13	16	CASILTASGTNEKLFF
TRBJ2-1	TRBV19	11	CASNSGNEQFF
TRBJ1-6	TRBV7-9	14	CASSDGQGISPLHF
TRBJ2-7	TRBV7-9	15	CASSSRTGRINEQYF
TRBJ2-3	TRBV9	15	CASSAGPSPTDTQYF
TRBJ2-1	TRBV7-9	16	CASSLSPGLAANEQFF
TRBJ2-1	TRBV29-1	15	CSVEGSSGSYNEQFF
TRBJ2-7	TRBV29-1	15	CSVAGLARRPYEQYF
TRBJ1-1	TRBV19	12	CASSIGLAEAFF